In this sample, the clone carrying this T cell receptor (beta chain) turned up many times. The antigen is unknown. 5'-RACE, quantitative and with molecular barcodes, yielded the TCR beta libraries. TCRdb analysed the 5' RACE reads with MiXCR anew, one entry per CDR3 protein. The sample has 250,000 to 400,000 distinct CDR3 sequences, under 14% seen once. The data originate from a study of CD8 T cells in ankylosing spondylitis. The study's findings and limits: Peripheral blood held disease-linked clones only at relatively low frequency, and these were CD8+. Clones tied to disease were said to be significantly enriched in matched ankylosing spondylitis synovial fluid. For ankylosing spondylitis blood, a TCR beta motif of about eight highly homologous variants appeared characteristic.

The CDR3 covers 15 residues. The V segment lost 1 base and the J segment 2 bases; nucleotides outside the gene matches: 5. Germline-derived CDR1 and CDR2 are DFQATT and SNEGSKA (reference sequence). The sample was blood, either unsorted or a sorted T cell fraction (not recorded which). This rearrangement joins TRBV20-1 to TRBJ2-7; TRBD1 matches 10 bases. This clonotype was obtained from a female donor with ankylosing spondylitis or in good health (not recorded which). The CDR3 DNA is TGCAGTGCTAGAGTGGACAGGGGGTTCCCCTACGAGCAGTACTTC. It codes for CSARVDRGFPYEQYF.